Listed here are 9 T cell receptor beta chains from one sample, sequenced in a study of T cell repertoires in cytomegalovirus infection. A single record per CDR3 protein comes from TCRdb applying MiXCR to the reads. This table has 450,000 to 650,000 distinct CDR3 sequences, just under 40% appearing once. These receptors have no identified antigens. This sample comprised cultured PBMCs, obtained from culture after CMV antigen stimulation. All receptors derive from a human donor in good health (CMV status not recorded). Some clones in this sample may be carry-over from other donors' samples.

This chain connects TRBV5-5 to TRBJ1-4; no reliable D call. V dropped 2 bases and J dropped 8 bases, with 13 bases sitting between them. The CDR3 covers 14 residues. Germline-derived CDR1 and CDR2 are SGHKS and YYEKEE (reference sequence). CDR3 amino acids: CASSFSRSEEKLFF. The CDR3 DNA is TGTGCCAGCAGCTTCAGCAGGAGTGAGGAAAAACTGTTTTTT.

This clonotype was seen more than once but under ten times. V is TRBV12-3 or TRBV12-4 and J is TRBJ1-3, with 7 bases matching TRBD1. After removal of 4 bases from V and 4 bases from J, the junction contained 28 bases not matched to a gene. The CDR3 is 22 amino acids. CDR3 coding DNA: TGTGCCAGCAGTTCCGGAAGGACAGGCACTGGGTATGGACCCTCGGAAGGAAACACCATATATTTT. Amino acids: CASSSGRTGTGYGPSEGNTIYF.

This clonotype turned up a few times. One junction end disagrees with the germline gene, perhaps due to a read error. The chain has TRBV7-2 and TRBJ2-7; 10 nucleotides line up with TRBD1. Germline V gene data show CDR1 as SGHTA and CDR2 as FQGNSA. The CDR3 runs to 15 residues. CDR3 DNA: TGTGCCAGCAGCCCAGGACAGGGGGGAATCTACGAGCAGTGCTTC. Its protein is CASSPGQGGIYEQCF.

The chain is built from TRBV7-6 and TRBJ2-3; unclear D gene. Germline V gene sequence: CDR1 SGHVS, CDR2 FNYEAQ. Trimming pared 5 bases from V and 5 bases from J, leaving 14 bases between. This CDR3 spans 14 amino acids. DNA for the CDR3: TGTGCCAGCAGCCAAACTTTAGAAGTAGATACGCAGTATTTT. Protein: CASSQTLEVDTQYF.

This chain links TRBV12-3 or TRBV12-4 with TRBJ2-1; D is unclear. The CDR3 has 14 residues. V was pared by 5 bases and J by 1 base, with 9 bases between. The CDR3 bases are TGTGCCAGCAGTCGGACCAATTCCTACAATGAGCAGTTCTTC. Translation: CASSRTNSYNEQFF.

This clonotype was found a few times. The gene calls are TRBV7-2 and TRBJ2-1; D remains unclear. V was trimmed by 5 bases and J by 8 bases, leaving 7 bases between them. The CDR3 is 11 residues long. The germline V gene encodes CDR1 SGHTA and CDR2 FQGNSA. CDR3 bases: TGTGCCAGCAGCGACTTCCATGAGCAGTTCTTC. Translated, it gives CASSDFHEQFF.

Only a few counts were recorded for this clonotype. The chain uses TRBV7-2 and TRBJ2-1; unclear D gene. The CDR3 is 15 residues long. Trimming stripped 2 bases from V and 4 bases from J, with 12 bases between. The V gene's germline CDR1 is SGHTA and CDR2 FQGNSA. CDR3 protein: CASSLYYHPYNEQFF. As DNA, the CDR3 is TGTGCCAGCAGCTTATACTATCATCCGTACAATGAGCAGTTCTTC.

This rearrangement joins TRBV5-6 to TRBJ2-7, with 8 bases that match TRBD1. This CDR3 contains 15 residues. Germline V gene sequence: CDR1 SGHDT, CDR2 YYEEEE. V was pared by 5 bases and J by 0 bases, with 7 bases of the junction left unmatched. CDR3 in DNA: TGTGCCAGCAGTACCCCGGGACAGGCCTCCTACGAGCAGTACTTC. It is translated as CASSTPGQASYEQYF.

This clonotype was found a few times. The gene calls are TRBV12-3 or TRBV12-4 and TRBJ2-7; tentatively, D is TRBD1 or TRBD2 (5 bases each). The CDR3 has 13 amino acids. V was clipped by 5 bases and J by 6 bases, with 14 bases between them. The DNA of the CDR3 is TGTGCCAGCAGTCCACTCCTTGGGGGCGAGCAGTACTTC. Protein: CASSPLLGGEQYF.